This T cell receptor (beta chain) originates from a study of blood T cell repertoires in COVID-19. Study processing details: Nucleated cell counts were estimated from reference gene primer amplification. The table came from immunoSEQ multiplex PCR; TCRdb's copy has only in-frame clones and leaves some out. From that table come the V and J calls and clone size; the DNA was used to work out D and trimming. The profile shows 200,000 or so clones, about 90% of them singletons. Germline lookup yields CDR1 GTSNPN and CDR2 SVGIG (reference sequence). The CDR3 is 15 amino acids. Trimming took 2 bases from V and 2 from J, leaving 14 bases between them.

V and J are TRBV30 and TRBJ2-3; weak D call: TRBD2 (6 bases). Sequenced material: peripheral blood. This TCR came from a middle-aged man with active or convalescent COVID-19. CDR3 region: CAWSPVGGVTDTQYF. CDR3 coding DNA: TGTGCCTGGAGTCCGGTGGGAGGAGTCACAGATACGCAGTATTTT.